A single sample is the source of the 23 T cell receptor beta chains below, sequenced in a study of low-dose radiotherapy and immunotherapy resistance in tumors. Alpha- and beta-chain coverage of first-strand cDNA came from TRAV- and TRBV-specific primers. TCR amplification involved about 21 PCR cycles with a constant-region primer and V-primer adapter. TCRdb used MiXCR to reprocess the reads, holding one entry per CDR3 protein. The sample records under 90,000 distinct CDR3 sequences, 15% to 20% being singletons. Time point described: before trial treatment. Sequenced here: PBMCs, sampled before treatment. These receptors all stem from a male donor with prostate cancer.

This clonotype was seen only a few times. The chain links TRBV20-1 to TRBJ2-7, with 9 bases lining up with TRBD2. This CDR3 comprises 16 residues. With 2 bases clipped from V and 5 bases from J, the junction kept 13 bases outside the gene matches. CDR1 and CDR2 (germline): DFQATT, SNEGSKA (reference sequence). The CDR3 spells CSARREAGGPRDEQYF. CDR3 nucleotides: TGCAGTGCTAGAAGGGAAGCGGGGGGTCCCAGGGACGAGCAGTACTTC.

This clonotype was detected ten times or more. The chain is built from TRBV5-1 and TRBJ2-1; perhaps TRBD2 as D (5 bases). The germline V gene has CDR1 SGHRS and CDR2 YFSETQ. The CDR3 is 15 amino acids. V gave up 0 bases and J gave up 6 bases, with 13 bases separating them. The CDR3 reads CASSLAWARANEQFF. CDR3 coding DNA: TGCGCCAGCAGCTTGGCTTGGGCGCGGGCCAATGAGCAGTTCTTC.

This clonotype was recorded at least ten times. CDR3 residues: CASSSTGYYEQYF. CDR3 bases: TGTGCCAGCAGTTCGACTGGCTATTACGAGCAGTACTTC. This sequence joins TRBV11-2 and TRBJ2-7, with no clear D. Germline V gene sequence: CDR1 SGHAT, CDR2 FQNNGV. The CDR3 is made up of 13 amino acids. With 6 bases removed from V and 4 bases from J, the gap between germline ends came to 13 bases.

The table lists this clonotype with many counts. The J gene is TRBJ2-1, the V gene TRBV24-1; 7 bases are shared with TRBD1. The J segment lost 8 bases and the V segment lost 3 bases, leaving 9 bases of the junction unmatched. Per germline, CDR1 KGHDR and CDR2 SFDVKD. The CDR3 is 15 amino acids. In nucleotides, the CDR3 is TGTGCCACCAGTGATGCACAGGGGCTCGAAGATGAGCAGTTCTTC. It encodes CATSDAQGLEDEQFF.

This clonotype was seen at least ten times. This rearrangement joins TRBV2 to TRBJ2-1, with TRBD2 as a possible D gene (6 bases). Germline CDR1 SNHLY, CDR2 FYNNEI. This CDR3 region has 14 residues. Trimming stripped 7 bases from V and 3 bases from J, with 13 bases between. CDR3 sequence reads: CASTAEGGYNEQFF. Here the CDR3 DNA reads TGTGCCAGCACGGCGGAGGGAGGCTACAATGAGCAGTTCTTC.

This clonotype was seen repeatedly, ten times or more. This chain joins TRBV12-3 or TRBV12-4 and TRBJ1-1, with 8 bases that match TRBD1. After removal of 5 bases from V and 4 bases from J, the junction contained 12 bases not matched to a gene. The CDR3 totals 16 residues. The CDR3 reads CASSVTKTGGFTEAFF. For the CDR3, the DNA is TGTGCCAGCAGTGTCACGAAAACAGGGGGGTTCACTGAAGCTTTCTTT.

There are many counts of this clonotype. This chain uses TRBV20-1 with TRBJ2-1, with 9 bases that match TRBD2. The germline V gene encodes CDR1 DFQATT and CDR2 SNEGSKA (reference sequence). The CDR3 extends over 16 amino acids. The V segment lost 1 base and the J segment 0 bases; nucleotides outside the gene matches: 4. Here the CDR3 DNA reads TGCAGTGCTAGAGTAGCGGGGGCAAGCTCCTACAATGAGCAGTTCTTC. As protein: CSARVAGASSYNEQFF.

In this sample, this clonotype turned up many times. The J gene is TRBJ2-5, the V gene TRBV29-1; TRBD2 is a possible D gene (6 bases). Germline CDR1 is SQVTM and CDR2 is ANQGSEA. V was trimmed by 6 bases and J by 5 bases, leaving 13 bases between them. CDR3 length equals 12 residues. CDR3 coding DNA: TGCAGCGTCGCGAGCGGGCTGGAGACCCAGTACTTC. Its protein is CSVASGLETQYF.

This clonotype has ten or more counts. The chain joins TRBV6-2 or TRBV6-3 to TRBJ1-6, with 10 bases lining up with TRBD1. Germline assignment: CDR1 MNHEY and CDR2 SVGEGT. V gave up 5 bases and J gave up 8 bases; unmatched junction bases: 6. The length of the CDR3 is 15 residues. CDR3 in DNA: TGTGCCAGCAGTCTTTCGACAGGGGGCTATTCACCCCTCCACTTT. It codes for CASSLSTGGYSPLHF.

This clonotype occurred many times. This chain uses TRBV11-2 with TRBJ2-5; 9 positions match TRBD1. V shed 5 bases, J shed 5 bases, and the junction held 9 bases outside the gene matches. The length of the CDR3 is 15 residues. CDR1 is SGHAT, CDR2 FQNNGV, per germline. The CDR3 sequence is CASSPDRGAGETQYF. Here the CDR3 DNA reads TGTGCCAGCAGCCCAGACAGGGGGGCTGGGGAGACCCAGTACTTC.

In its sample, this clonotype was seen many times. This chain's CDR3 is CASIPSSSYNSPLHF. CDR3 sequence (DNA): TGTGCCAGTATCCCTTCCAGCTCCTATAATTCACCCCTCCACTTT. The chain uses TRBV19 and TRBJ1-6; D is unclear. The germline V and J ends were trimmed by 7 bases and 0 bases, with 10 bases remaining between them. CDR3 length: 15 amino acids. Germline V gene sequence: CDR1 LNHDA, CDR2 SQIVND (reference sequence). Using reference TRBV19 and TRBJ1-6 for the parts outside the CDR3, the full variable domain is DGGITQSPKYLFRKEGQNVTLSCEQNLNHDAMYWYRQDPGQGLRLIYYSQIVNDFQKGDIAEGYSVSREKKESFPLTVTSAQKNPTAFYLCASIPSSSYNSPLHFGNGTRLTVT.

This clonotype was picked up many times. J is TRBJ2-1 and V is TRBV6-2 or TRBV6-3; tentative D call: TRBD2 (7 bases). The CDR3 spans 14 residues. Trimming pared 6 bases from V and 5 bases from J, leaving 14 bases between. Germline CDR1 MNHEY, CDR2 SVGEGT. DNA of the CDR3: TGTGCCAGCAGAGACGGGGGGCCCAACAATGAGCAGTTCTTC. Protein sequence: CASRDGGPNNEQFF.

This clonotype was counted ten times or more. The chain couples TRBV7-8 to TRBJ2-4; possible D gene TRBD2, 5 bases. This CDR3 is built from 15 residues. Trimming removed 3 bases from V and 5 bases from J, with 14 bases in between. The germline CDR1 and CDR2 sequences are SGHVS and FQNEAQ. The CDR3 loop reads CASSFSEAGENIQYF. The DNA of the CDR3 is TGTGCCAGCAGCTTTAGTGAGGCCGGGGAAAACATTCAGTACTTC.

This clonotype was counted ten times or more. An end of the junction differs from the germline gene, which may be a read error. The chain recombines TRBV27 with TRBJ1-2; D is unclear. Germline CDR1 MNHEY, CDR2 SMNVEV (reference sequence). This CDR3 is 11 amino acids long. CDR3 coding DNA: TGTGCCAGCGGCTTAGGGCCGACTACCTTCTTC. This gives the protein CASGLGPTTFF.

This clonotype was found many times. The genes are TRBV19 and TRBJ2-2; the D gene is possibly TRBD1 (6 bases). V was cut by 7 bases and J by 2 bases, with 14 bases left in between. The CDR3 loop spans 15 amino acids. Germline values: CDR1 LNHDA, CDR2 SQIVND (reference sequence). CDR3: CASKARTANTGELFF. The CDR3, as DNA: TGTGCCAGTAAAGCCAGGACAGCTAACACCGGGGAGCTGTTTTTT.

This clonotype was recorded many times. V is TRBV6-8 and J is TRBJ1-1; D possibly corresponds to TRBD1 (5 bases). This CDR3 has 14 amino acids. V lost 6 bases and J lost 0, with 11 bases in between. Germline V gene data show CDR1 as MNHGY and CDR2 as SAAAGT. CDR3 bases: TGTGCCAGCAGCCGGGGACCGATGAACACTGAAGCTTTCTTT. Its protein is CASSRGPMNTEAFF.

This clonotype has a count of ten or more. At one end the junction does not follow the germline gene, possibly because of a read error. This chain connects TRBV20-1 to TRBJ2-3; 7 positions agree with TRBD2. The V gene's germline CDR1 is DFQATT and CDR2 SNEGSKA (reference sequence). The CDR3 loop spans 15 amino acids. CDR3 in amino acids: CSARDSSGTTDTQYF. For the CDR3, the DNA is TGCAGTGCCAGAGACTCAAGCGGGACCACAGATACGCAGTATTTT.

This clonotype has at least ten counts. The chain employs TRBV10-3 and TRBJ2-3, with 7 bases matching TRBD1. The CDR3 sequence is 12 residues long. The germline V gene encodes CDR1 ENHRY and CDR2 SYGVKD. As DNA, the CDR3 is TGTGTGTCGGGACAGACCACAGATACGCAGTATTTT. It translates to CVSGQTTDTQYF.

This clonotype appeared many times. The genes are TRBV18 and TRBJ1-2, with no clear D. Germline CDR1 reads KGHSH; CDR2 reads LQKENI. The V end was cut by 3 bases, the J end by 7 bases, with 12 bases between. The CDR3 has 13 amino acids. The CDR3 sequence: CASSPSKTGGYTF. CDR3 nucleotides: TGTGCCAGCTCACCCAGTAAAACGGGTGGCTACACCTTC.

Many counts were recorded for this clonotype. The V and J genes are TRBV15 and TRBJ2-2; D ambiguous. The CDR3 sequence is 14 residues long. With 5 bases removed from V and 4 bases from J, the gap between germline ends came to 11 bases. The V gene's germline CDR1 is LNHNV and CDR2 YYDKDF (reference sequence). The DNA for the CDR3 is TGTGCCACCAGCCTTTATCCCTCCACCGGGGAGCTGTTTTTT. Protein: CATSLYPSTGELFF. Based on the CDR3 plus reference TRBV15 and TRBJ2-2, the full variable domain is DAMVIQNPRYQVTQFGKPVTLSCSQTLNHNVMYWYQQKSSQAPKLLFHYYDKDFNNEADTPDNFQSRRPNTSFCFLDIRSPGLGDTAMYLCATSLYPSTGELFFGEGSRLTVL.

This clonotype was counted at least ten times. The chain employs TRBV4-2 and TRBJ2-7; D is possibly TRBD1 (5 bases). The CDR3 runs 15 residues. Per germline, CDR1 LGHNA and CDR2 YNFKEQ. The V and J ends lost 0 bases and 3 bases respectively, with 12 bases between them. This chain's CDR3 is CASSQESRQFYEQYF. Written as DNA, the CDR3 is TGTGCCAGCAGCCAAGAGTCCCGACAGTTCTACGAGCAGTACTTC.

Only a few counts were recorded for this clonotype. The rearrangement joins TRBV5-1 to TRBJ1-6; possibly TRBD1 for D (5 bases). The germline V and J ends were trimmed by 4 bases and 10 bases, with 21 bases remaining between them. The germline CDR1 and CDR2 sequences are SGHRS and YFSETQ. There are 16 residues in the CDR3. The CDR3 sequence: CASSPGRGQGESPLHF. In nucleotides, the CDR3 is TGCGCCAGCAGCCCGGGGCGAGGGCAGGGCGAATCACCCCTCCACTTT.

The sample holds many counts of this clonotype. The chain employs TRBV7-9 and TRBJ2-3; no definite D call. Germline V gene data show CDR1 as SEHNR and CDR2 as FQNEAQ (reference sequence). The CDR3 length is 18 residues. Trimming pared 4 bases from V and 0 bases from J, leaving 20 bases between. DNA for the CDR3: TGTGCCAGCAGCTCTGGGATTTCCACAGCCACTAGCACAGATACGCAGTATTTT. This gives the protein CASSSGISTATSTDTQYF.